This T cell receptor (beta chain) appears in the sequencing data of a study of T cell responses to AZD1222 COVID-19 vaccine (dated by TCRdb to the early 2020s). Broadly, across the study: A total of about 250 trial participants underwent TCR sequencing, of whom more than 200 had received two doses of AZD1222 and approximately 25 had received two doses of the MenACWY control vaccine. Trial participants were enrolled by age into subgroups of 18-55, 56-69 and 70-plus years, and about 150, 27 and 61 TCR-sequenced participants, respectively, were included in these subgroups. What the research found in general, with its limitations: The 56-69-year group was small, and its depth increase did not reach significance, likely because of low power. Conclusions about previously exposed vaccinees are limited because only six or seven AZD1222 recipients were SARS-CoV-2 seropositive at baseline. Because no samples from the day 14 peak response were available, repertoires could be characterized only after the peak T cell response. Participants were mostly white British and included more females than males, and it was suggested by the authors that clonal diversity may have been underestimated. Reportedly, close to half of the unique spike-specific TCRs recognized epitopes lying outside the regions that are mutated in the B.1.351 and B.1.1.7 variants. CD4 TCRs associated with the vaccine covered the entire spike protein, and the dominant responses were in regions 160-218 and 743-854. After two AZD1222 doses, both the breadth and the depth of spike-specific TCRs were significantly higher than at day 0 and than in MenACWY recipients.

The CDR3 regions of human TCRbeta chains were analyzed by immunosequencing. The original pipeline was this. Repertoire TCRs were checked for matches against a reference library of SARS-CoV-2-specific TCRs that had been generated using the MIRA antigen-specificity platform. Breadth was defined as the fraction of unique TCRs that were SARS-CoV-2-associated. Depth was defined as the fraction of total T cells that were SARS-CoV-2-associated. Using the MIRA data, each spike-specific TCR was assigned both to the spike region to which the TCR was reactive and to a CD4 or CD8 class. Log10-transformed breadth and depth values were compared by one-way ANOVA with Sidak's multiple comparisons tests. In TCRdb, the immuneACCESS table is reduced to in-frame sequences with V and J assigned. These tables do not hold every clone; where another copy was compared, an unresolved V gene accounts for under half, and the others remain unexplained. That table is the source of V, J and clone size, and D and trimming were worked out from the DNA. This sample comprises roughly 43,000 clones, roughly 78% of them detected only once. About 22% of the sample belongs to the ten largest clones.

Points on this clone: Its cognate antigen has yet to be identified. No base quality values were provided; no much bigger clone lies one nucleotide off.

From V the trimming removes 6 bases and from J it removes 6 bases, while the gene matches leave 4 bases of the junction unaccounted for. The germline V gene provides CDR1 MDHEN and CDR2 SYDVKM. The CDR3 measures 13 amino acids from cysteine to phenylalanine. Only CDR3 DNA is held: 39 bases, read in frame from base 1. The time point label here, explained by the study, means: about 28 days (+/-7) after the second vaccine dose. The sample's treatment or condition label, decoded: meningococcal conjugate vaccine given as trial control. Vaccinee samples came from UK trials COV001 and COV002, including a single-blind randomized controlled phase 2/3 trial of AZD1222 (ChAdOx1 nCoV-19) in healthy adults. For TCRbeta chain sequencing, PBMC samples from trial participants were taken at day 0 and at day 28 after the second dose.

The chain is made from TRBV28 and TRBJ2-3; 9 junctional bases match TRBD1. The sequence derives from an adult who received the MenACWY meningococcal vaccine as a control. This specimen was peripheral blood, taken 28 days after the second dose of the MenACWY control vaccine. The sequence in DNA is TGTGCCAGCAGCCCAGACAGGGGGGATACGCAGTATTTT. This is translated as CASSPDRGDTQYF.